A single T cell receptor beta chain is shown here with its context. These data come from a study of naive and memory T cell subsets. The treatment: skin biopsy from PPD injection site in Mantoux-positive individual. Unsorted total RNA, roughly 1 to 1,100 ng, was DNase treated before reverse transcription. Biopsied sites were PPD injections in people with a positive Mantoux test. Alpha and beta constant region primers primed reverse transcription for blood and skin samples. TCRdb ran MiXCR on the UMI-ligation and nested PCR reads and lists one entry per CDR3 protein. The top ten clones hold about 6.5% of a sample with 15,000 to 20,000 distinct CDR3 sequences, about a tenth of them seen once. The V and J ends lost 0 bases and 0 bases respectively, with 10 bases between them. This CDR3 has 16 amino acids. Germline V gene lookup returns CDR1 SGHRS and CDR2 YFSETQ.

Sequencing used skin, obtained from a tuberculin skin test site. The sequence was collected from an adult in good health. J is TRBJ2-4 and V is TRBV5-1; the D is unclear. CDR3 sequence: CASSLAGILAKNIQYF. DNA for the CDR3: TGCGCCAGCAGCTTGGCCGGCATACTAGCCAAAAACATTCAGTACTTC.